This T cell receptor (beta chain) was retrieved from a study of cytomegalovirus exposure and HLA in healthy donors. V was pared by 1 base and J by 6 bases, with 13 bases between. This CDR3 contains 15 residues. Germline V lookup: CDR1 SEHNR, CDR2 FQNEAQ (reference sequence). Primers: 60 Vbeta forward and 13 Jbeta reverse. Some clones are missing from TCRdb's copy, which holds only in-frame ones; the method was immunoSEQ multiplex PCR. The sample records roughly 150,000 clones, 70% to 80% being singletons. This TCR was sampled from a male donor in good health and CMV-seronegative. This chain links TRBV7-9 with TRBJ1-5, with unresolved D. Sequencing was done on a sample of PBMCs. CDR3 amino acids: CASSLGSGIGQPQHF. For the CDR3, the DNA is TGTGCCAGCAGCTTAGGATCGGGTATAGGTCAGCCCCAGCATTTT. The variable domain in full, completed from reference TRBV7-9 and TRBJ1-5, reads DTGVSQNPRHKITKRGQNVTFRCDPISEHNRLYWYRQTLGQGPEFLTYFQNEAQLEKSRLLSDRFSAERPKGSFSTLEIQRTEQGDSAMYLCASSLGSGIGQPQHFGDGTRLSIL.